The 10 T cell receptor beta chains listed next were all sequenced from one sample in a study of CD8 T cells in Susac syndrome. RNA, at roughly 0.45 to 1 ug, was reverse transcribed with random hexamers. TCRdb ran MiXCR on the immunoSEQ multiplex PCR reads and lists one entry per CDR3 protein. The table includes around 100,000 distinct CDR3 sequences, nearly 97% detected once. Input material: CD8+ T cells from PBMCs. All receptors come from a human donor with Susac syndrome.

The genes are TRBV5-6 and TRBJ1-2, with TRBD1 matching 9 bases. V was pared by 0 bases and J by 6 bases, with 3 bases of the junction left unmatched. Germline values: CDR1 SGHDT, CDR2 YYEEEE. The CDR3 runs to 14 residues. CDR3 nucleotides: TGTGCCAGCAGCTTGGCGACAGGGGGGGATGGCTACACCTTC. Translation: CASSLATGGDGYTF.

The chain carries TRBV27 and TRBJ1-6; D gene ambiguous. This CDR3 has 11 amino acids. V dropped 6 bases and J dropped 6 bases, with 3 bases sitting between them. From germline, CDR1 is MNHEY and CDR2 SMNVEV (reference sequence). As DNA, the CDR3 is TGTGCCAGCAGGGGTAATTCACCCCTCCACTTT. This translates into CASRGNSPLHF.

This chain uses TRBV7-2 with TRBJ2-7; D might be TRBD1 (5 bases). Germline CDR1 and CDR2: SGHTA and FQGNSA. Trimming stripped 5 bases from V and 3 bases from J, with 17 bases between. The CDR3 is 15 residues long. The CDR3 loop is CASSQPHQGVYEQYF. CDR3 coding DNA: TGTGCCAGCAGCCAACCACATCAGGGTGTCTACGAGCAGTACTTC.

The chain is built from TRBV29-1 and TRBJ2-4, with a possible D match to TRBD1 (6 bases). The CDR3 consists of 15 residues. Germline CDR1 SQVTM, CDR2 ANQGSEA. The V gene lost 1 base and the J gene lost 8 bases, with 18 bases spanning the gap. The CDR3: CSVEVGRGEVDIQYF. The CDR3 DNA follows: TGCAGCGTTGAAGTGGGCAGGGGTGAAGTAGACATTCAGTACTTC.

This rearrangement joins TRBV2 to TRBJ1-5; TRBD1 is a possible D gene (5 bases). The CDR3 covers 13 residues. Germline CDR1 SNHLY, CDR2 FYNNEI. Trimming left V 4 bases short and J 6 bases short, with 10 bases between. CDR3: CASSGGEVQPQHF. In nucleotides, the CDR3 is TGTGCCAGCAGTGGGGGGGAGGTTCAGCCCCAGCATTTT.

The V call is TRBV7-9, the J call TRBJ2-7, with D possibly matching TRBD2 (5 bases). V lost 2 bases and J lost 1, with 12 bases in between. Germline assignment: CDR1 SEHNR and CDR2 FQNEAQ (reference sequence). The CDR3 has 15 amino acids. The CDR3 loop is CASSLSASSSYEQYF. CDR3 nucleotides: TGTGCCAGCAGCTTATCGGCTAGCTCGTCCTACGAGCAGTACTTC.

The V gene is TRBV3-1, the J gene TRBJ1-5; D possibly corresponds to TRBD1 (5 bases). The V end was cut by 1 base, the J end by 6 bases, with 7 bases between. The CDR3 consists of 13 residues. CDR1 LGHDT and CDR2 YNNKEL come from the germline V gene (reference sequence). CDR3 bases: TGTGCCAGCAGCCAAGGGGGCAGTCAGCCCCAGCATTTT. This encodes CASSQGGSQPQHF.

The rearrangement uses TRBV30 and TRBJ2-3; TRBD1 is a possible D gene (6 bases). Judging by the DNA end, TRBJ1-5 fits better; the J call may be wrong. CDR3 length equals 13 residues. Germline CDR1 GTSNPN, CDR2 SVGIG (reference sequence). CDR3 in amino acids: CAPAGTRTDTQHF. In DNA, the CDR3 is TGTGCCCCGGCGGGGACTAGGACAGATACGCAGCATTTT.

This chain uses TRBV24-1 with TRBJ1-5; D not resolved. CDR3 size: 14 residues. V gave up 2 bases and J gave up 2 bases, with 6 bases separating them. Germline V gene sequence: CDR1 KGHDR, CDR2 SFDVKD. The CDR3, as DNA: TGTGCCACCAGTGATTCCGGGGGCAATCAGCCCCAGCATTTT. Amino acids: CATSDSGGNQPQHF.

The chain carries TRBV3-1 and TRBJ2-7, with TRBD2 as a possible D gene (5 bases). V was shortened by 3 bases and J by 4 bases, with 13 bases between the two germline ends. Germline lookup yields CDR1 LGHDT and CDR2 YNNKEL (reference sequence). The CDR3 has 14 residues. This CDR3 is CASSQKGGGYEQYF. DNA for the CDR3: TGTGCCAGCAGCCAGAAAGGAGGCGGGTACGAGCAGTACTTC.